This entry concerns a single T cell receptor beta chain. These data originate in a study of T cell changes during pregnancy in multiple sclerosis. Germline values: CDR1 LNHNV, CDR2 YYDKDF (reference sequence). V dropped 5 bases and J dropped 7 bases, with 15 bases sitting between them. The CDR3 has 14 residues. Using immunoSEQ multiplex PCR, the repertoire was profiled, and TCRdb retains in-frame clones only, with some absent. The sample lists about 50,000 clones, roughly 94% seen once, with around 0.3% in the top ten. This chain joins TRBV15 and TRBJ1-5; D is possibly TRBD1 (6 bases). The receptor was derived from a female donor with multiple sclerosis, enrolled in a pregnancy study. The starting material was CD4+ T cells from peripheral blood mononuclear cells, obtained in the third trimester of pregnancy. CDR3 coding DNA: TGTGCCACCAGCGCAAGGCAGGGGAGACAGCCCCAGCATTTT. Translated, it gives CATSARQGRQPQHF.